This paragraph covers one TCR beta chain sequence. This sample was taken from a study of CD8 T cells in Susac syndrome. V lost 6 bases, J lost 5 bases, and 17 bases lay in between. The CDR3 runs to 14 residues. Germline V gives CDR1 DFQATT, CDR2 SNEGSKA (reference sequence). Both CD4+ and CD8+ T cells were negatively isolated, and TEMRA cells underwent FACS enrichment. Random hexamers were used to reverse transcribe the RNA input (about 0.5 to 1 ug). MiXCR, applied by TCRdb to the immunoSEQ multiplex PCR reads, yields one record per CDR3 protein. The data show roughly 120,000 distinct CDR3 sequences, approximately 93% seen once.

The rearrangement joins TRBV20-1 to TRBJ1-5; D may be TRBD1 (6 bases). The sequence was obtained from a human donor with multiple sclerosis. Sequencing input: CD8+ T cells from PBMCs. CDR3 amino acids: CSAPPAGAHQPQHF. The CDR3 region has the DNA TGCAGTGCCCCCCCCGCAGGGGCGCATCAGCCCCAGCATTTT.